The text below deals with one TCR beta chain. The V end lost 5 bases, the J end lost 6 bases, and 20 bases lay between the germline ends. The germline gives CDR1 SGHTA, CDR2 FQGNSA. This CDR3 spans 15 amino acids. This sample was taken from a study of T cells after yellow fever vaccination. TCRdb processed the 5' RACE reads anew with MiXCR; each CDR3 protein has one entry. The sample yields roughly 120,000 distinct CDR3 sequences, 7.4% seen once. The clonotype was recovered from a man aged 18 to 29 who received the YFV17D yellow fever vaccine. The source material was CD4+ T cells sorted from PBMCs, sampled 10 to 11 days after the first yellow fever vaccination. The genes are TRBV7-2 and TRBJ2-7, with D possibly being TRBD1 or TRBD2 (7 bases each). CDR3 sequence reads: CASSRNRGPGGEQYF. The CDR3 coding sequence is TGTGCCAGCAGCAGGAACAGGGGCCCGGGGGGCGAGCAGTACTTC.